These 27 T cell receptor beta chains share one sample of origin, sequenced in a study of early T cells in non-severe SARS-CoV-2 infection. TCRdb reprocessed the 5' RACE reads with MiXCR, giving one entry per CDR3 protein. This table has 80,000 to 100,000 distinct CDR3 sequences, 11% to 15% appearing once. Sequences were obtained from whole blood. These receptors were taken from an adult who was a healthcare worker with PCR-confirmed SARS-CoV-2 infection or an uninfected control (not recorded which).

A word on this clonotype: A much larger clone differs from this one at a single base, so this may be a read error. The chain uses TRBV5-4 and TRBJ1-6; 7 bases agree with TRBD1. The CDR3 is 15 amino acids. Germline V CDR1 and CDR2: SGHNT, YYREEE (reference sequence). V lost 1 base and J lost 8; bases outside the gene matches: 6. In DNA, the CDR3 is TGTGCCAGCAGCTTGCCGGGACAGATTCATTCACCCCTCCACTTT. Translated, it gives CASSLPGQIHSPLHF. Full variable domain (missing parts from reference TRBV5-4 and TRBJ1-6): ETGVTQSPTHLIKTRGQQVTLRCSSQSGHNTVSWYQQALGQGPQFIFQYYREEENGRGNFPPRFSGLQFPNYSSELNVNALELDDSALYLCASSLPGQIHSPLHFGNGTRLTVT.

In the case of this clonotype: One end of the junction is discordant with germline, which a read error may explain. CDR3 in amino acids: CSASFRGGNQPQLF. The CDR3 DNA follows: TGCAGTGCTAGTTTTCGGGGGGGCAATCAGCCCCAGCTTTTT. V gene TRBV20-1 combines with J gene TRBJ1-5; a weak D match, TRBD1 (6 bases). The CDR3 covers 14 residues. Germline V gene sequence: CDR1 DFQATT, CDR2 SNEGSKA (reference sequence).

There are a few counts of this clonotype. The chain recombines TRBV11-2 with TRBJ2-7, with a weak D call TRBD1 (6 bases). V lost 3 bases, J lost 5 bases, and 20 bases lay in between. CDR3 size: 16 residues. From germline, CDR1 is SGHAT and CDR2 FQNNGV. Here the CDR3 DNA reads TGTGCCAGCAGCTTCGCGGCTGCAGGGGCTGGAAACGAGCAGTACTTC. Translated, it gives CASSFAAAGAGNEQYF. Full variable domain (missing parts from reference TRBV11-2 and TRBJ2-7): EAGVAQSPRYKIIEKRQSVAFWCNPISGHATLYWYQQILGQGPKLLIQFQNNGVVDDSQLPKDRFSAERLKGVDSTLKIQPAKLEDSAVYLCASSFAAAGAGNEQYFGPGTRLTVT.

This clonotype was observed a handful of times. The chain links TRBV10-3 to TRBJ2-3; a possible D gene is TRBD1 (6 bases). This CDR3 has 17 residues. Germline assignment: CDR1 ENHRY and CDR2 SYGVKD. The ends were cut back, 2 bases at V and 1 base at J, with 16 bases in the middle. The CDR3, as DNA: TGTGCCATCAGTGAGGGGGACACTCGACGGGGCACAGATACGCAGTATTTT. It specifies CAISEGDTRRGTDTQYF.

This clonotype occurred many times. V usage is TRBV20-1 and J usage is TRBJ2-1; 7 nucleotides agree with TRBD1. The junction had 8 bases not matched to a gene; V was cut back by 5 bases and J by 7 bases. There are 13 residues in the CDR3. Germline V CDR1 and CDR2: DFQATT, SNEGSKA (reference sequence). The CDR3: CSADKTTGNEQFF. The CDR3 DNA follows: TGCAGTGCTGATAAAACGACAGGGAATGAGCAGTTCTTC.

This clonotype was counted at least ten times. V usage is TRBV29-1 and J usage is TRBJ1-4; 7 bases are a match to TRBD1. Germline V gene sequence: CDR1 SQVTM, CDR2 ANQGSEA. This CDR3 spans 14 amino acids. Losses at the gene ends were 6 bases for V and 7 bases for J; bases not matched to a gene: 11. The CDR3 DNA reads TGCAGCGTGCCGCCACACAGGGGAGGTGAAAAACTGTTTTTT. The encoded protein is CSVPPHRGGEKLFF.

With regard to this clonotype: The conserved final phenylalanine or tryptophan is absent from the CDR3, which likely points to a read error. V is TRBV2 and J is TRBJ2-2; D is possibly TRBD2 (5 bases). CDR1 and CDR2 (germline): SNHLY, FYNNEI. The CDR3 totals 17 residues. Trimming left V 6 bases short and J 5 bases short, with 22 bases between. Here the CDR3 reads CASRRDAGVGVTGELFL. CDR3 sequence (DNA): TGTGCCAGCAGGAGGGATGCAGGAGTAGGAGTAACCGGGGAGCTGTTTCTT.

The table lists this clonotype with a few counts. The gene calls are TRBV29-1 and TRBJ2-5; 7 bases agree with TRBD1. Germline CDR1 SQVTM, CDR2 ANQGSEA. The CDR3 is 12 amino acids. Trimming took 7 bases from V and 4 from J; bases not matched to a gene: 6. CDR3 sequence: CSAGTALETQYF. Written as DNA, the CDR3 is TGCAGCGCCGGGACAGCCCTAGAGACCCAGTACTTC.

The chain links TRBV19 to TRBJ2-7; 10 bases are shared with TRBD1. The CDR3 has 16 amino acids. J lost 6 bases, V lost 6 bases, and 14 bases had no gene match. Looked up from germline, CDR1 is LNHDA and CDR2 is SQIVND (reference sequence). CDR3 in amino acids: CASSHPGDRGIGEQYF. The CDR3 coding sequence is TGTGCCAGTAGCCACCCGGGGGACAGGGGTATTGGCGAGCAGTACTTC.

This clonotype has at least ten counts. The chain has TRBV5-5 and TRBJ2-1, with D uncertain. This CDR3 is built from 13 residues. V shed 1 base and J shed 7 bases, with 9 bases lying between them. CDR1 is SGHKS, CDR2 YYEKEE, per germline (reference sequence). Here the CDR3 DNA reads TGTGCCAGCAGCTTGTTATTGGGGAATGAGCAGTTCTTC. Encoded protein: CASSLLLGNEQFF.

The V gene is TRBV16, the J gene TRBJ2-2, with a possible D match to TRBD1 (6 bases). V was trimmed by 4 bases and J by 4 bases, leaving 10 bases between them. The CDR3 extends over 14 amino acids. Germline V CDR1 and CDR2: KGHSY, FQNENV. CDR3 bases: TGTGCCAGCAGCCGCGGACAGATCACCGGGGAGCTGTTTTTT. Translated, it gives CASSRGQITGELFF.

This clonotype appeared many times. V is TRBV4-2 and J is TRBJ2-1; tentatively, D is TRBD1 or TRBD2 (6 bases each). This CDR3 is built from 15 residues. Germline V gives CDR1 LGHNA, CDR2 YNFKEQ. V dropped 5 bases and J dropped 5 bases, with 16 bases sitting between them. DNA for the CDR3: TGTGCCAGCAGCGTAAGTGGGGGCGGGGACAATGAGCAGTTCTTC. Translating it yields CASSVSGGGDNEQFF.

As concerns this clonotype: Germline is not matched at one junction end, which may reflect a read error. The chain joins TRBV6-5 to TRBJ2-3; D possibly uses TRBD1 or TRBD2 (6 bases each). This CDR3 is built from 15 residues. Germline CDR1 MNHEY, CDR2 SVGAGI. CDR3 loop: CASSYPGGSTHTQYF. The CDR3 DNA reads TGTGCCAGCAGTTACCCCGGGGGCAGCACACATACGCAGTATTTT.

The chain is built from TRBV20-1 and TRBJ1-4, with D possibly TRBD1 on 6 matching bases. The length of the CDR3 is 14 residues. The V and J ends lost 4 bases and 4 bases respectively, with 13 bases between them. CDR1 is DFQATT, CDR2 SNEGSKA, per germline (reference sequence). CDR3 amino acids: CSAKLTGDNEKLFF. The DNA for the CDR3 is TGCAGTGCTAAGTTGACAGGCGATAATGAAAAACTGTTTTTT.

The chain uses TRBV29-1 and TRBJ1-5, with TRBD1 as a possible D gene (5 bases). V was clipped by 7 bases and J by 3 bases, with 10 bases between them. CDR1 is SQVTM and CDR2 is ANQGSEA in the germline V gene. The CDR3 is 12 residues long. The CDR3 DNA follows: TGCAGCGGGGGGAATAACAATCAGCCCCAGCATTTT. This encodes CSGGNNNQPQHF.

This clonotype has a handful of counts. This chain uses TRBV12-3 or TRBV12-4 with TRBJ1-2; no clear D. The V gene lost 2 bases and the J gene lost 4 bases, with 11 bases spanning the gap. The CDR3 is made up of 14 amino acids. CDR3 residues: CASSLFASPYGYTF. The CDR3 coding sequence is TGTGCCAGCAGTTTATTCGCCAGCCCCTATGGCTACACCTTC.

In its sample, this clonotype was seen many times. The V and J genes are TRBV3-1 and TRBJ1-6; D may be TRBD1 (6 bases). This CDR3 region has 16 residues. Per the germline V gene, CDR1 is LGHDT and CDR2 is YNNKEL (reference sequence). Trimming left V 0 bases short and J 5 bases short, with 11 bases between. CDR3 nucleotides: TGTGCCAGCAGCCAAGACGCGGGGGCGGATAATTCACCCCTCCACTTT. Translating it yields CASSQDAGADNSPLHF.

There are a few counts of this clonotype. The V and J genes are TRBV2 and TRBJ2-1; maybe TRBD2 (6 bases). Trimming took 7 bases from V and 5 from J, leaving 15 bases between them. The CDR3 spans 14 residues. Germline V gives CDR1 SNHLY, CDR2 FYNNEI. DNA for the CDR3: TGTGCCAGCACTACATGGCGGGGAGACAATGAGCAGTTCTTC. Protein product: CASTTWRGDNEQFF. Full variable domain (rest looked up from reference TRBV2 and TRBJ2-1): EPEVTQTPSHQVTQMGQEVILRCVPISNHLYFYWYRQILGQKVEFLVSFYNNEISEKSEIFDDQFSVERPDGSNFTLKIRSTKLEDSAMYFCASTTWRGDNEQFFGPGTRLTVL.

This clonotype turned up a few times. The V and J genes are TRBV5-1 and TRBJ1-4; D possibly corresponds to TRBD1 (5 bases). V lost 5 bases, J lost 1 base, and 12 bases lay in between. Germline V CDR1 and CDR2: SGHRS, YFSETQ. The CDR3 runs 15 residues. CDR3 amino acids: CASRGTVGTNEKLFF. In DNA, the CDR3 is TGCGCCAGCAGGGGGACGGTTGGAACTAATGAAAAACTGTTTTTT.

This clonotype was detected many times. The chain is built from TRBV11-2 and TRBJ2-7; D possibly corresponds to TRBD1 (6 bases). CDR1 is SGHAT, CDR2 FQNNGV, per germline. The CDR3 loop spans 17 amino acids. The V and J ends lost 1 base and 0 bases respectively, with 16 bases between them. In DNA form, the CDR3 reads TGTGCCAGCAGCTTAGGGGGAACAGGGAGAGCCTCCTACGAGCAGTACTTC. Protein: CASSLGGTGRASYEQYF. The full variable domain, its missing parts supplied by reference TRBV11-2 and TRBJ2-7, is EAGVAQSPRYKIIEKRQSVAFWCNPISGHATLYWYQQILGQGPKLLIQFQNNGVVDDSQLPKDRFSAERLKGVDSTLKIQPAKLEDSAVYLCASSLGGTGRASYEQYFGPGTRLTVT.

This clonotype was counted at least ten times. The chain links TRBV6-5 to TRBJ2-7; D is possibly TRBD1 (6 bases). Germline loops: CDR1 MNHEY, CDR2 SVGAGI. There are 15 residues in the CDR3. Trimming cost V 2 bases and J 5 bases, with 16 bases left between them. This CDR3 reads CASSYAPRQDHEQYF. CDR3 bases: TGTGCCAGCAGTTACGCGCCCCGACAGGACCACGAGCAGTACTTC.

This clonotype was recorded a few times. This rearrangement joins TRBV7-2 to TRBJ1-2, with no clear D. Germline assignment: CDR1 SGHTA and CDR2 FQGNSA. CDR3 length equals 12 residues. Trimming took off 5 bases at V and 0 bases at J, with 4 bases between the two ends. The CDR3 here is CASSLPNYGYTF. CDR3 in DNA: TGTGCCAGCAGCCTTCCTAACTATGGCTACACCTTC.

This clonotype was recorded at least ten times. The chain combines TRBV30 with TRBJ1-1, with no clear D. Per germline, CDR1 GTSNPN and CDR2 SVGIG (reference sequence). CDR3 size: 12 residues. Trimming cost V 6 bases and J 2 bases, with 10 bases left between them. CDR3 coding DNA: TGTGCCTGCCGACCGGGAAACACTGAAGCTTTCTTT. This codes for CACRPGNTEAFF.

This clonotype occurred many times. The V call is TRBV11-2, the J call TRBJ1-4, with TRBD1 matching 8 bases. V gave up 5 bases and J gave up 7 bases; unmatched junction bases: 12. There are 16 residues in the CDR3. Germline V gene sequence: CDR1 SGHAT, CDR2 FQNNGV. CDR3 coding DNA: TGTGCCAGCAGCGAAGACGACAGGGGAATGAGTGAAAAACTGTTTTTT. Translation: CASSEDDRGMSEKLFF.

This clonotype was found a few times. This chain links TRBV5-1 with TRBJ2-5; 7 bases are shared with TRBD2. The CDR3 is made up of 16 amino acids. Germline values: CDR1 SGHRS, CDR2 YFSETQ. The junction had 13 bases not matched to a gene; V was cut back by 3 bases and J by 5 bases. The DNA of the CDR3 is TGCGCCAGCAGCTCAGGGACTACCAAGTCCTGGGAGACCCAGTACTTC. Amino acid sequence: CASSSGTTKSWETQYF.

The chain is built from TRBV10-2 and TRBJ1-5, with D hard to call. The V and J ends lost 3 bases and 7 bases respectively, with 10 bases between them. The CDR3 is made up of 13 amino acids. The germline CDR1 and CDR2 sequences are WSHSY and SAAADI. For the CDR3, the DNA is TGCGCCAGCAGTGATGGAGGTTGGCAGCCCCAGCATTTT. Its translation: CASSDGGWQPQHF.

This sequence joins TRBV7-9 and TRBJ2-3; 8 bases are a match to TRBD2. This CDR3 region has 18 residues. Germline V lookup: CDR1 SEHNR, CDR2 FQNEAQ (reference sequence). The J segment lost 3 bases and the V segment lost 4 bases, leaving 15 bases of the junction unmatched. The CDR3 region has the DNA TGTGCCAGCAGCTCCCTCCGAGGTGTTAGCGGGGTAACAGATACGCAGTATTTT. Amino acids: CASSSLRGVSGVTDTQYF.